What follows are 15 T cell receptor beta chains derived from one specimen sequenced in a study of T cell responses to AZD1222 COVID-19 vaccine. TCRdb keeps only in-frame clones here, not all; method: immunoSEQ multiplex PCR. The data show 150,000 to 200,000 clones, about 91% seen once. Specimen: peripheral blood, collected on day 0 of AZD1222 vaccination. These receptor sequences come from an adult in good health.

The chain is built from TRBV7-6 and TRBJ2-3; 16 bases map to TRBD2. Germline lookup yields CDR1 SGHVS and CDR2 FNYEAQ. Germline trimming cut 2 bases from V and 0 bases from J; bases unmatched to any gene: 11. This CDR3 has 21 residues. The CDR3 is CASSLSPGLAGGPKSTDTQYF. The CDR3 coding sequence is TGTGCCAGCAGCTTAAGTCCGGGACTAGCGGGAGGGCCAAAGAGCACAGATACGCAGTATTTT.

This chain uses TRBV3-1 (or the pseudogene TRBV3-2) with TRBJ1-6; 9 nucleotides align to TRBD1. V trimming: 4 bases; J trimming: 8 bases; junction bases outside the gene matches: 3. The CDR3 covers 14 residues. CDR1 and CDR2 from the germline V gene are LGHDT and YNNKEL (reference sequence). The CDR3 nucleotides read TGTGCCAGCAGCCGGCGGACAGGGGATTCACCCCTCCACTTT. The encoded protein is CASSRRTGDSPLHF.

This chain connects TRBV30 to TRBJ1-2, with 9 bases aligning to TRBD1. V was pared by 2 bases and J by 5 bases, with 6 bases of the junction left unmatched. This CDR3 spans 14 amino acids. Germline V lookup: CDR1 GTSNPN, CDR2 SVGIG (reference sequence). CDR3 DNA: TGTGCCTGGAGTCCGATGACAGGGGGATATGGCTACACCTTC. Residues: CAWSPMTGGYGYTF.

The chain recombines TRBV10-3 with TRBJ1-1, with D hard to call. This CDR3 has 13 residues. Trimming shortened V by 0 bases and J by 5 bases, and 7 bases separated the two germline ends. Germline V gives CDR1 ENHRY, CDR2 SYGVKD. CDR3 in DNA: TGTGCCATCAGTGAGTCATGGGTAACTGAAGCTTTCTTT. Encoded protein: CAISESWVTEAFF.

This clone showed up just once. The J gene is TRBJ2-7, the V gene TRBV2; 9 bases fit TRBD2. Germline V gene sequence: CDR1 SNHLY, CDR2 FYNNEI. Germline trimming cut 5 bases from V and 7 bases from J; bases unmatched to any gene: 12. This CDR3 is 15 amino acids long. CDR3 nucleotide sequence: TGTGCCAGCAGTAAGGGTGGGACTAGCTATGGGGAGCAGTACTTC. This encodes CASSKGGTSYGEQYF.

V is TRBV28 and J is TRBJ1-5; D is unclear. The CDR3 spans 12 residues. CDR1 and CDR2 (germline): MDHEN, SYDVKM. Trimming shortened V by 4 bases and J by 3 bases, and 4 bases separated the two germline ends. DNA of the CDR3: TGTGCCAGCAGTTCGGCCAATCAGCCCCAGCATTTT. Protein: CASSSANQPQHF.

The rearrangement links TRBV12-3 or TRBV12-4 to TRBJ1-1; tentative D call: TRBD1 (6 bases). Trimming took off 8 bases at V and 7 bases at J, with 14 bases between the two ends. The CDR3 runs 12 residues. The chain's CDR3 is CASSWRGIEAFF. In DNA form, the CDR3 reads TGTGCCAGCTCCTGGAGGGGGATTGAAGCTTTCTTT.

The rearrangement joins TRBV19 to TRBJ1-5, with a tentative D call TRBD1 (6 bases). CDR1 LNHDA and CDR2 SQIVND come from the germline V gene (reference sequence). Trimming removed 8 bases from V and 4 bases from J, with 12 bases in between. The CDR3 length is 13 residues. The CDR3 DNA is TGTGCCAGTGACCCCGGACAGAATCAGCCCCAGCATTTT. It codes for CASDPGQNQPQHF.

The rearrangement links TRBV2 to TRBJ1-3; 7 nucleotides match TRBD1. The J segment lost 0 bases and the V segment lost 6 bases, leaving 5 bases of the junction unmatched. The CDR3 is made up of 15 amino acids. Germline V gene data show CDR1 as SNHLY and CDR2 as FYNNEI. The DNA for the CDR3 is TGTGCCAGCAGCATAGGGACAGCCTCTGGAAACACCATATATTTT. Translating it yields CASSIGTASGNTIYF.

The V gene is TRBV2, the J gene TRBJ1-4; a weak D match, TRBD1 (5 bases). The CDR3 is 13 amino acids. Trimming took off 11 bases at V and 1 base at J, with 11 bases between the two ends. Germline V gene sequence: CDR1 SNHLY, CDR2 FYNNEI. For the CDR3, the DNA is TGTGCCGGCTACCAGGGAACTAATGAAAAACTGTTTTTT. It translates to CAGYQGTNEKLFF.

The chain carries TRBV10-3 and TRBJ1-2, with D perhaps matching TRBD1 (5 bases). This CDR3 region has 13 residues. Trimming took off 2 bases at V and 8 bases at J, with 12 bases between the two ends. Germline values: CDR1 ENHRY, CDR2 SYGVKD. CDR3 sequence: CAISEEVQAGYTF. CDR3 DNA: TGTGCCATCAGTGAGGAAGTACAGGCGGGCTACACCTTC.

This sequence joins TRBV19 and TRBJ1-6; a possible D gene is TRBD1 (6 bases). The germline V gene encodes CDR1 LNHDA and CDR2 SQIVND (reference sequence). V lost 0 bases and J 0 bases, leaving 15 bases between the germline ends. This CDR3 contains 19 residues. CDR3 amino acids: CASSIDRRGLRSYNSPLHF. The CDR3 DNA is TGTGCCAGTAGTATAGATCGCAGGGGCCTTCGCTCCTATAATTCACCCCTCCACTTT. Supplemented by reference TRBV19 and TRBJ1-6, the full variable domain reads DGGITQSPKYLFRKEGQNVTLSCEQNLNHDAMYWYRQDPGQGLRLIYYSQIVNDFQKGDIAEGYSVSREKKESFPLTVTSAQKNPTAFYLCASSIDRRGLRSYNSPLHFGNGTRLTVT.

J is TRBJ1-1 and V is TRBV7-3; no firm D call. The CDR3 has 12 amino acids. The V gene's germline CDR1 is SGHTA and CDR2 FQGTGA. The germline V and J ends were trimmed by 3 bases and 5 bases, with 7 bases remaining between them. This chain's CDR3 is CASSFPGTEAFF. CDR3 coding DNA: TGTGCCAGCAGCTTTCCCGGGACTGAAGCTTTCTTT.

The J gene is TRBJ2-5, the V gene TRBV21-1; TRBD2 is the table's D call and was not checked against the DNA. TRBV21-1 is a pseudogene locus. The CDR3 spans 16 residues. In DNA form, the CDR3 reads TGTGCCAGCTGTTACTGGACTAGCGGGGGAGGAGAGACCCAGTACTTC. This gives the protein CASCYWTSGGGETQYF.

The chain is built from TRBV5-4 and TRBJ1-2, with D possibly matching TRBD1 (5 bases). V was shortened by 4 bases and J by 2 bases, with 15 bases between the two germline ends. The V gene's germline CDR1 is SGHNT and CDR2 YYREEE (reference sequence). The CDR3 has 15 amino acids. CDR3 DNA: TGTGCCAGCAGCCTACCCCGCGACAGCAACTATGGCTACACCTTC. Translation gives CASSLPRDSNYGYTF.